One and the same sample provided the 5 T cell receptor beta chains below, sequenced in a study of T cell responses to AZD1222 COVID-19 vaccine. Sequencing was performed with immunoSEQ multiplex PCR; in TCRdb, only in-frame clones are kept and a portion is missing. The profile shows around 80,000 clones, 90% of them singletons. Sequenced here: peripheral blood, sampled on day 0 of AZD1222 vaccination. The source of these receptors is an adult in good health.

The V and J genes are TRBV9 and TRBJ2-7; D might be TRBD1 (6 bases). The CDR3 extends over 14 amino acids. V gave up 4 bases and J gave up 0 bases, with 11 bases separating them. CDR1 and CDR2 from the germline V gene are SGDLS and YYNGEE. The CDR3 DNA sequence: TGTGCCAGCAGCCCCCGGACAGACTCCTACGAGCAGTACTTC. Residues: CASSPRTDSYEQYF.

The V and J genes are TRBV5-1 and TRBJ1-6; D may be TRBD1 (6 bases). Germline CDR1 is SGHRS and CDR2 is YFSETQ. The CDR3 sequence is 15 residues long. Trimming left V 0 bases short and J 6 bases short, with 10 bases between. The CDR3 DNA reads TGCGCCAGCAGCTTGGCGACAGGAATTAATTCACCCCTCCACTTT. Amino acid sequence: CASSLATGINSPLHF.

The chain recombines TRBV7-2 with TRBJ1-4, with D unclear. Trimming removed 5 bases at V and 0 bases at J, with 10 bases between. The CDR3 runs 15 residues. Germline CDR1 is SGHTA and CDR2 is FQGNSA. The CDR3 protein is CASSLSLATNEKLFF. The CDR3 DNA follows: TGTGCCAGCAGCCTATCCCTTGCAACTAATGAAAAACTGTTTTTT.

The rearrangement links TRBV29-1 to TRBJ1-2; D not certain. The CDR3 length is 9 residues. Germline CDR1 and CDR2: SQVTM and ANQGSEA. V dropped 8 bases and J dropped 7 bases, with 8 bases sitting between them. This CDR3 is CSFHPGYTF. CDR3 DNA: TGCAGCTTCCACCCTGGCTACACCTTC.

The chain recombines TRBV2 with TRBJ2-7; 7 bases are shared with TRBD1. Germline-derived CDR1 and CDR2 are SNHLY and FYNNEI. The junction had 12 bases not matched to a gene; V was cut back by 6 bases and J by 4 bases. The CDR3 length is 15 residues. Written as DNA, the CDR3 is TGTGCCAGCAGGACACCACAGGGGTCCCGTTACGAGCAGTACTTC. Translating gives CASRTPQGSRYEQYF.